Below, 29 T cell receptor beta chains from the same sample are listed, as sequenced in a study of chemoradiotherapy in HPV16-positive cancers. The assay was immunoSEQ multiplex PCR, and TCRdb's table has in-frame clones only and misses some. The profile covers more than 750 clones, with approximately 90% appearing a single time and roughly 5.3% taken by the ten largest. The sequenced sample was tumor tissue, obtained from a patient who underwent chemoradiotherapy. These receptors were collected from a human donor with HPV-associated anogenital cancer.

DNA for the CDR3: TGTGCCAGCAGCCCGGACTCCACCGGGGAGCTGTTTTTT. Amino acid sequence: CASSPDSTGELFF. V gene TRBV5-4 combines with J gene TRBJ2-2; D possibly corresponds to TRBD2 (5 bases). With 4 bases removed from V and 4 bases from J, the gap between germline ends came to 8 bases. CDR1 SGHNT and CDR2 YYREEE come from the germline V gene (reference sequence). This CDR3 spans 13 amino acids. Supplemented by reference TRBV5-4 and TRBJ2-2, the full variable domain reads ETGVTQSPTHLIKTRGQQVTLRCSSQSGHNTVSWYQQALGQGPQFIFQYYREEENGRGNFPPRFSGLQFPNYSSELNVNALELDDSALYLCASSPDSTGELFFGEGSRLTVL.

The rearrangement joins TRBV19 to TRBJ2-5; perhaps TRBD2 as D (5 bases). V was pared by 3 bases and J by 2 bases, with 10 bases between. CDR1 and CDR2 (germline): LNHDA, SQIVND (reference sequence). This CDR3 has 14 amino acids. The CDR3 sequence: CASSITGWQETQYF. The CDR3 nucleotides read TGTGCCAGTAGTATCACGGGGTGGCAAGAGACCCAGTACTTC.

This clone was counted a few times. The rearrangement uses TRBV7-3 and TRBJ2-5, with D possibly matching TRBD2 (5 bases). CDR1 SGHTA and CDR2 FQGTGA come from the germline V gene. CDR3 length: 15 residues. Trimming removed 5 bases from V and 5 bases from J, with 18 bases in between. DNA for the CDR3: TGTGCCAGCAGCCCCGGGTATGGCGGGCGGGAGACCCAGTACTTC. Translated: CASSPGYGGRETQYF.

This chain links TRBV7-2 with TRBJ2-5, with D tentatively TRBD2 (6 bases). The CDR3 extends over 15 amino acids. V gave up 4 bases and J gave up 2 bases, with 14 bases separating them. Germline V gives CDR1 SGHTA, CDR2 FQGNSA. The CDR3 loop reads CASSWIAGKQETQYF. The CDR3 DNA is TGTGCCAGCAGCTGGATCGCGGGGAAACAAGAGACCCAGTACTTC.

This rearrangement joins TRBV6-5 to TRBJ1-2; no reliable D call. V was cut by 7 bases and J by 4 bases, with 13 bases left in between. The CDR3 has 13 residues. Germline V gene sequence: CDR1 MNHEY, CDR2 SVGAGI. CDR3 nucleotides: TGTGCCAGCAAGGAAGAGGGTGGCTATGGCTACACCTTC. This gives the protein CASKEEGGYGYTF.

The chain couples TRBV7-2 to TRBJ1-1; D remains unclear. Between the trimmed V and J ends, which lost 4 bases and 0 bases, there was a span of 6 bases. The CDR3 runs to 13 residues. Germline CDR1 reads SGHTA; CDR2 reads FQGNSA. CDR3 protein: CASSWYVNTEAFF. The CDR3, as DNA: TGTGCCAGCAGCTGGTACGTGAACACTGAAGCTTTCTTT.

The chain carries TRBV14 and TRBJ1-1; D gene unclear. With 6 bases removed from V and 0 bases from J, the gap between germline ends came to 8 bases. The CDR3 is 13 residues long. Germline CDR1 and CDR2: SGHDN and FVKESK. The CDR3 protein is CASSNSLNTEAFF. The DNA of the CDR3 is TGTGCCAGCAGTAACAGTTTGAACACTGAAGCTTTCTTT.

The V and J genes are TRBV7-2 and TRBJ2-4; D remains ambiguous. This CDR3 has 13 residues. CDR1 is SGHTA and CDR2 is FQGNSA in the germline V gene. Trimming shortened V by 4 bases and J by 1 base, and 5 bases separated the two germline ends. CDR3 protein: CASSSQAKNIQYF. For the CDR3, the DNA is TGTGCCAGCAGCTCCCAGGCCAAAAACATTCAGTACTTC.

The chain employs TRBV27 and TRBJ2-5; D not resolved. The CDR3 runs to 14 residues. From germline, CDR1 is MNHEY and CDR2 SMNVEV (reference sequence). The V gene lost 8 bases and the J gene lost 4 bases, with 17 bases spanning the gap. CDR3 nucleotide sequence: TGTGCCAGCCGCCGATGTTATGTATTAGAGACCCAGTACTTC. Its translation is CASRRCYVLETQYF.

V is TRBV7-2 and J is TRBJ1-2, with a weak D call TRBD1 (5 bases). The CDR3 spans 13 residues. CDR1 and CDR2 from the germline V gene are SGHTA and FQGNSA. V shed 6 bases and J shed 2 bases, with 10 bases lying between them. CDR3 in DNA: TGTGCCAGCAGTTCCGGGGCCAACTATGGCTACACCTTC. This codes for CASSSGANYGYTF. Full variable domain (outside the CDR3, taken from reference TRBV7-2 and TRBJ1-2): GAGVSQSPSNKVTEKGKDVELRCDPISGHTALYWYRQSLGQGLEFLIYFQGNSAPDKSGLPSDRFSAERTGGSVSTLTIQRTQQEDSAVYLCASSSGANYGYTFGSGTRLTVV.

The chain couples TRBV14 to TRBJ2-1; D is uncertain. There are 11 residues in the CDR3. The V gene's germline CDR1 is SGHDN and CDR2 FVKESK. Trimming shortened V by 8 bases and J by 6 bases, and 8 bases separated the two germline ends. The CDR3 DNA reads TGTGCCAGCTCCTTTTTCAATGAGCAGTTCTTC. Its translation: CASSFFNEQFF.

This chain links TRBV6-5 with TRBJ1-5, with D uncertain. Looked up from germline, CDR1 is MNHEY and CDR2 is SVGAGI. The CDR3 sequence is 13 residues long. The V gene lost 0 bases and the J gene lost 6 bases, with 6 bases spanning the gap. CDR3 nucleotides: TGTGCCAGCAGTTACTCGAAGAGTCAGCCCCAGCATTTT. Amino acids: CASSYSKSQPQHF.

The chain joins TRBV28 to TRBJ2-3; 7 bases are a match to TRBD2. CDR3 length: 13 residues. The junction had 7 bases not matched to a gene; V was cut back by 8 bases and J by 5 bases. Germline lookup yields CDR1 MDHEN and CDR2 SYDVKM. The CDR3 protein is CASRAGAKDTQYF. CDR3 DNA: TGTGCCAGCCGGGCGGGAGCTAAAGATACGCAGTATTTT.

The V call is TRBV11-1, the J call TRBJ1-6; 8 bases line up with TRBD1. CDR3 length: 14 amino acids. Germline loops: CDR1 SGHAT, CDR2 FQDESV (reference sequence). The V and J ends lost 1 base and 9 bases, in that order; junction bases with no gene match: 2. Here the CDR3 reads CASSLGRGPSPLHF. Here the CDR3 DNA reads TGTGCCAGCAGCTTAGGCAGGGGGCCTTCACCCCTCCACTTT.

V usage is TRBV10-3 and J usage is TRBJ1-2; a weak D match, TRBD1 (5 bases). This CDR3 spans 15 amino acids. Trimming removed 4 bases from V and 5 bases from J, with 17 bases in between. In germline, CDR1 is ENHRY, CDR2 SYGVKD. CDR3 amino acids: CAISGTGMRRYGYTF. The CDR3 DNA reads TGTGCCATCAGTGGTACAGGTATGAGGAGATATGGCTACACCTTC.

The chain employs TRBV2 and TRBJ1-5, with D maybe TRBD1 (6 bases). This CDR3 region has 14 residues. Looked up from germline, CDR1 is SNHLY and CDR2 is FYNNEI. The V and J ends lost 6 bases and 1 base respectively, with 10 bases between them. CDR3 coding DNA: TGTGCCAGCAGAACAGGGCTAAGCAATCAGCCCCAGCATTTT. Encoded protein: CASRTGLSNQPQHF. The whole variable domain, remainder taken from reference TRBV2 and TRBJ1-5, is EPEVTQTPSHQVTQMGQEVILRCVPISNHLYFYWYRQILGQKVEFLVSFYNNEISEKSEIFDDQFSVERPDGSNFTLKIRSTKLEDSAMYFCASRTGLSNQPQHFGDGTRLSIL.

This clone was detected only once. The genes are TRBV27 and TRBJ1-5; D possibly corresponds to TRBD1 (6 bases). Trimming removed 0 bases at V and 5 bases at J, with 14 bases between. There are 16 residues in the CDR3. Germline V gives CDR1 MNHEY, CDR2 SMNVEV (reference sequence). CDR3 nucleotide sequence: TGTGCCAGCAGTTTATCTCCGGGACACCCTTATCAGCCCCAGCATTTT. It translates to CASSLSPGHPYQPQHF.

The CDR3 loop is CASSISRGGTGELFF. CDR3 nucleotides: TGTGCCAGTAGTATCAGTCGAGGGGGCACCGGGGAGCTGTTTTTT. V is TRBV19 and J is TRBJ2-2; D may be TRBD1 (6 bases). The V and J ends lost 3 bases and 4 bases respectively, with 12 bases between them. Germline loops: CDR1 LNHDA, CDR2 SQIVND (reference sequence). This CDR3 has 15 residues.

V gene TRBV11-2 combines with J gene TRBJ1-2; 7 bases line up with TRBD1. Germline CDR1 and CDR2: SGHAT and FQNNGV. J gave up 6 bases and V 0 bases, and 4 bases lay outside the gene matches. The CDR3 length is 14 residues. The CDR3: CASSLDRQGDGYTF. The CDR3 bases are TGTGCCAGCAGCTTAGATCGACAGGGAGATGGCTACACCTTC.

This chain joins TRBV19 and TRBJ2-1; D is perhaps TRBD1 or TRBD2 (5 bases each). The V and J ends lost 8 bases and 6 bases respectively, with 14 bases between them. This CDR3 region has 13 residues. From germline, CDR1 is LNHDA and CDR2 SQIVND (reference sequence). The CDR3 sequence is CASDWGSGNEQFF. CDR3 coding DNA: TGTGCCAGTGATTGGGGGAGTGGCAATGAGCAGTTCTTC.

The V gene is TRBV19, the J gene TRBJ2-3, with TRBD2 as a possible D gene (6 bases). V lost 0 bases, J lost 2 bases, and 12 bases lay in between. The V gene's germline CDR1 is LNHDA and CDR2 SQIVND (reference sequence). The CDR3 length is 16 residues. The CDR3 nucleotides read TGTGCCAGTAGTATAGACGGTAGCGGATACACAGATACGCAGTATTTT. This gives the protein CASSIDGSGYTDTQYF. The full variable domain, with the rest looked up from reference TRBV19 and TRBJ2-3, is DGGITQSPKYLFRKEGQNVTLSCEQNLNHDAMYWYRQDPGQGLRLIYYSQIVNDFQKGDIAEGYSVSREKKESFPLTVTSAQKNPTAFYLCASSIDGSGYTDTQYFGPGTRLTVL.

This clone occurred a few times. The chain recombines TRBV4-3 with TRBJ2-3; D gene unclear. The CDR3 contains 13 residues. The ends were cut back, 1 base at V and 1 base at J, with 3 bases in the middle. CDR1 is LGHNA, CDR2 YSLEER, per germline. The CDR3 sequence is CASSQVGTDTQYF. The CDR3 bases are TGCGCCAGCAGCCAAGTCGGCACAGATACGCAGTATTTT.

V gene TRBV4-3 combines with J gene TRBJ2-7; 10 bases agree with TRBD1. The CDR3 is 15 residues long. The V gene's germline CDR1 is LGHNA and CDR2 YSLEER. Unmatched junction bases numbered 6, after V lost 5 bases and J lost 2 bases. DNA for the CDR3: TGCGCCAGCAGCGAAGGGACAGGGGAGGCCTACGAGCAGTACTTC. The encoded protein is CASSEGTGEAYEQYF.

The J gene is TRBJ1-5, the V gene TRBV19, with a possible D match to TRBD1 (5 bases). Trimming pared 5 bases from V and 3 bases from J, leaving 14 bases between. The CDR3 has 15 residues. The germline V gene encodes CDR1 LNHDA and CDR2 SQIVND (reference sequence). In DNA, the CDR3 is TGTGCCAGTAGTCCAGACCAGGGTTACAATCAGCCCCAGCATTTT. Residues: CASSPDQGYNQPQHF.

This chain uses TRBV6-1 with TRBJ2-5; D gene unclear. In germline, CDR1 is MNHNS, CDR2 SASEGT. This CDR3 has 14 amino acids. V lost 2 bases, J lost 7 bases, and 14 bases lay in between. The CDR3 sequence is CASSEIMEGSTQYF. CDR3 nucleotide sequence: TGTGCCAGCAGTGAAATAATGGAAGGGTCGACCCAGTACTTC.

The gene calls are TRBV7-9 and TRBJ1-4; no firm D call. The CDR3 has 15 amino acids. With 5 bases removed from V and 6 bases from J, the gap between germline ends came to 16 bases. The germline CDR1 and CDR2 sequences are SEHNR and FQNEAQ (reference sequence). The CDR3 region is CASSPPSSTYEKLFF. CDR3 bases: TGTGCCAGCAGCCCGCCCAGCAGTACCTATGAAAAACTGTTTTTT.

The chain links TRBV7-2 to TRBJ1-2; no clear D gene. The V gene lost 6 bases and the J gene lost 5 bases, with 10 bases spanning the gap. The V gene's germline CDR1 is SGHTA and CDR2 FQGNSA. The CDR3 sequence is 12 residues long. CDR3 DNA: TGTGCCAGCAGATGGGAAGAATATGGCTACACCTTC. The encoded protein is CASRWEEYGYTF.

J is TRBJ1-4 and V is TRBV7-9; D uncertain. Germline CDR1 is SEHNR and CDR2 is FQNEAQ (reference sequence). V was pared by 1 base and J by 7 bases, with 7 bases between. CDR3 length: 13 amino acids. The CDR3 DNA reads as TGTGCCAGCAGCTTAGGCATCAGTGAAAAACTGTTTTTT. Amino acid sequence: CASSLGISEKLFF.

The rearrangement links TRBV29-1 to TRBJ2-2; 7 positions agree with TRBD1. The CDR3 sequence is 13 residues long. V lost 7 bases, J lost 4 bases, and 6 bases stayed unmatched. The V gene's germline CDR1 is SQVTM and CDR2 ANQGSEA. CDR3 sequence: CSALTGSTGELFF. CDR3 in DNA: TGCAGCGCCCTGACAGGGTCCACCGGGGAGCTGTTTTTT.